These 14 T cell receptor beta chains originate from one sample sequenced in a study of T cells in Graves' hyperthyroidism and ophthalmopathy. RNA transcripts were the template for amplifying TCR beta CDR3 regions. With the HTBI primer set, the TCR CDR3 went through a first round of RT-PCR. One entry per CDR3 protein, called by TCRdb with MiXCR from the multiplex PCR reads. The sample lists nearly 250,000 distinct CDR3 sequences, around 26% occurring once. The sequencing sample was made of blood. The receptors were sampled from a woman aged 40 to 55 with Graves' ophthalmopathy.

This clonotype was counted ten times or more. The rearrangement links TRBV7-6 to TRBJ2-7, with TRBD2 as a possible D gene (5 bases). The V and J ends lost 0 bases and 1 base respectively, with 16 bases between them. The CDR3 covers 17 residues. Germline assignment: CDR1 SGHVS and CDR2 FNYEAQ. As DNA, the CDR3 is TGTGCCAGCAGCTTAGCCACACCTAAAACTAGTTCCTACGAGCAGTACTTC. It encodes CASSLATPKTSSYEQYF. The variable domain in full, with the rest retrieved from reference TRBV7-6 and TRBJ2-7, is GAGVSQSPRYKVTKRGQDVALRCDPISGHVSLYWYRQALGQGPEFLTYFNYEAQQDKSGLPNDRFSAERPEGSISTLTIQRTEQRDSAMYRCASSLATPKTSSYEQYFGPGTRLTVT.

This clonotype was counted many times. V gene TRBV30 combines with J gene TRBJ1-2; maybe TRBD1 (6 bases). This CDR3 region has 14 residues. From germline, CDR1 is GTSNPN and CDR2 SVGIG (reference sequence). The V end was cut by 0 bases, the J end by 5 bases, with 13 bases between. The CDR3, as DNA: TGTGCCTGGAGTGTACGGCGGGGGGCGTATGGCTACACCTTC. It specifies CAWSVRRGAYGYTF.

This clonotype was picked up a small number of times. The chain couples TRBV5-1 to TRBJ1-1, with D perhaps TRBD1 (6 bases). With 4 bases removed from V and 1 base from J, the gap between germline ends came to 14 bases. Germline assignment: CDR1 SGHRS and CDR2 YFSETQ. The CDR3 has 15 residues. CDR3 amino acids: CASSPGQLRNTEAFF. As DNA, the CDR3 is TGCGCCAGCAGCCCCGGACAGTTGAGGAACACTGAAGCTTTCTTT.

This clonotype was picked up many times. The gene calls are TRBV12-3 or TRBV12-4 and TRBJ1-1; D gene ambiguous. The CDR3 is 12 amino acids. The V and J ends lost 6 bases and 0 bases respectively, with 5 bases between them. The chain's CDR3 is CASRSLNTEAFF. CDR3 sequence (DNA): TGTGCCAGCAGGTCCTTGAACACTGAAGCTTTCTTT.

This clonotype has a count of ten or more. The rearrangement links TRBV9 to TRBJ1-6; no definite D call. Trimming cost V 3 bases and J 5 bases, with 15 bases left between them. Germline V lookup: CDR1 SGDLS, CDR2 YYNGEE. This CDR3 comprises 16 residues. The CDR3 here is CASSALEGLNNSPLHF. The CDR3 nucleotides are TGTGCCAGCAGCGCACTCGAAGGCCTTAATAATTCACCCCTCCACTTT.

In this sample, this clonotype turned up many times. The chain is built from TRBV19 and TRBJ2-2; D ambiguous. The CDR3 length is 14 residues. Looked up from germline, CDR1 is LNHDA and CDR2 is SQIVND (reference sequence). Trimming left V 5 bases short and J 1 base short, with 8 bases between. This chain's CDR3 is CASSETENTGELFF. CDR3 nucleotide sequence: TGTGCCAGTAGTGAAACAGAGAACACCGGGGAGCTGTTTTTT.

This clonotype was observed at least ten times. The V and J genes are TRBV11-2 and TRBJ2-5, with 8 positions matching TRBD1. The V gene end was trimmed by 5 bases and the J gene end by 2 bases; junction bases not matched to a gene: 7. This CDR3 comprises 15 residues. In germline, CDR1 is SGHAT, CDR2 FQNNGV. CDR3 DNA sequence: TGTGCCAGCAGCCTGAACAGGGGGTGGCAAGAGACCCAGTACTTC. Its protein product is CASSLNRGWQETQYF.

This clonotype was picked up many times. J is TRBJ1-2 and V is TRBV30; D is unclear. Per germline, CDR1 GTSNPN and CDR2 SVGIG (reference sequence). The length of the CDR3 is 8 residues. The CDR3 DNA is TGTGTGGGTCATGGCTACACCTTC. Amino acids: CVGHGYTF.

Many counts were recorded for this clonotype. V and J are TRBV5-6 and TRBJ2-7; D is ambiguous. V shed 1 base and J shed 4 bases, with 12 bases lying between them. The CDR3 is made up of 14 amino acids. Germline CDR1 and CDR2: SGHDT and YYEEEE. The CDR3 sequence is CASSLTAPPYEQYF. The DNA for the CDR3 is TGTGCCAGCAGCTTGACAGCCCCTCCTTACGAGCAGTACTTC.

Many counts were recorded for this clonotype. V and J are TRBV2 and TRBJ2-2; D perhaps matches TRBD1 (5 bases). The CDR3 contains 12 residues. CDR1 is SNHLY and CDR2 is FYNNEI in the germline V gene. Trimming left V 4 bases short and J 7 bases short, with 7 bases between. The CDR3 nucleotides are TGTGCCAGCAGTGGTCAGGGCGGGGAGCTGTTTTTT. It yields the protein CASSGQGGELFF.

The sample holds many counts of this clonotype. The chain employs TRBV27 and TRBJ2-6, with D perhaps matching TRBD1 (6 bases). The germline V and J ends were trimmed by 5 bases and 4 bases, with 15 bases remaining between them. The CDR3 is 16 amino acids. Per the germline V gene, CDR1 is MNHEY and CDR2 is SMNVEV (reference sequence). CDR3 DNA sequence: TGTGCCAGCAGTACTACAGGGTCGGCCGGGGCCAACGTCCTGACTTTC. It encodes CASSTTGSAGANVLTF.

This chain connects TRBV11-1 to TRBJ2-5; 8 bases are a match to TRBD1. From germline, CDR1 is SGHAT and CDR2 FQDESV (reference sequence). Trimming cost V 3 bases and J 8 bases; bases outside gene matches: 5. The CDR3 spans 13 residues. DNA of the CDR3: TGTGCCAGCAGCTTCCGGGGACAGGCAACCCAGTACTTC. Encoded protein: CASSFRGQATQYF.

This clonotype was counted ten times or more. The chain combines TRBV19 with TRBJ1-3; D gene unclear. Germline CDR1 LNHDA, CDR2 SQIVND (reference sequence). The CDR3 consists of 11 residues. Trimming removed 8 bases from V and 4 bases from J, with 6 bases in between. CDR3 nucleotides: TGTGCCAGTGGGCTAGGAAACACCATATATTTT. Encoded protein: CASGLGNTIYF.

This clonotype has at least ten counts. The chain combines TRBV9 with TRBJ2-1; the D gene is possibly TRBD2 (6 bases). The ends were cut back, 0 bases at V and 0 bases at J, with 10 bases in the middle. The CDR3 is 16 residues long. In germline, CDR1 is SGDLS, CDR2 YYNGEE. For the CDR3, the DNA is TGTGCCAGCAGCGTAGGGCGGGACTTCTCCTACAATGAGCAGTTCTTC. Translation: CASSVGRDFSYNEQFF.